This entry lists 18 T cell receptor beta chains sequenced from one sample in a study of cytomegalovirus exposure and HLA in healthy donors. The PCR contained 60 Vbeta and 13 Jbeta primers. Clones were sequenced by immunoSEQ multiplex PCR, and TCRdb holds only the in-frame ones, with some missing. The repertoire consists of around 210,000 clones, with just under 80% occurring once and the leading ten covering approximately 0.47%. Sequenced: PBMCs. These receptors originate from a boy younger than 18 in good health and CMV-seronegative.

The CDR3: CAWGANEQFF. The CDR3 DNA follows: TGTGCCTGGGGAGCTAATGAGCAGTTCTTC. The rearrangement uses TRBV30 and TRBJ2-1; D remains ambiguous. This CDR3 is built from 10 residues. V gave up 5 bases and J gave up 7 bases, with 6 bases separating them. The germline gives CDR1 GTSNPN, CDR2 SVGIG (reference sequence).

In this sample, this clone turned up a few times. This rearrangement joins TRBV6-1 to TRBJ1-2; TRBD1 matches at 10 bases. CDR1 is MNHNS and CDR2 is SASEGT in the germline V gene. CDR3 length: 17 residues. Trimming cost V 2 bases and J 6 bases; bases outside gene matches: 12. DNA for the CDR3: TGTGCCAGCAGTGAAAATTTCGGAGACAGGGGGCTGAATGGCTACACCTTC. The encoded protein is CASSENFGDRGLNGYTF.

This chain links TRBV5-1 with TRBJ2-5, with 8 positions matching TRBD2. Germline CDR1 and CDR2: SGHRS and YFSETQ. V dropped 4 bases and J dropped 4; count of bases not matched to a gene: 9. The length of the CDR3 is 15 residues. CDR3 loop: CASSPGAGARETQYF. The CDR3 DNA reads TGCGCCAGCAGCCCCGGAGCGGGGGCGAGAGAGACCCAGTACTTC.

This sequence joins TRBV9 and TRBJ1-1; tentative D call: TRBD1 (5 bases). The V end was cut by 3 bases, the J end by 2 bases, with 11 bases between. Germline loops: CDR1 SGDLS, CDR2 YYNGEE. The CDR3 loop spans 14 amino acids. The CDR3 loop reads CASSAREGNTEAFF. Here the CDR3 DNA reads TGTGCCAGCAGCGCCAGGGAGGGAAACACTGAAGCTTTCTTT.

J is TRBJ2-1 and V is TRBV10-3; TRBD2 matches at 9 bases. The V gene end was trimmed by 7 bases and the J gene end by 8 bases; junction bases not matched to a gene: 15. Germline assignment: CDR1 ENHRY and CDR2 SYGVKD. The CDR3 consists of 16 residues. CDR3 nucleotides: TGTGCCATCACCTCCCCTGTAGCGGGGGTGATACATGAGCAGTTCTTC. It yields the protein CAITSPVAGVIHEQFF.

The rearrangement uses TRBV4-1 and TRBJ1-4; possible D gene TRBD1, 5 bases. The CDR3 loop spans 13 amino acids. Trimming cost V 3 bases and J 7 bases, with 9 bases left between them. CDR1 is MGHRA, CDR2 YSYEKL, per germline. The CDR3 nucleotides read TGCGCCAGCAGCCAGGGACTGTTTGAAAAACTGTTTTTT. This codes for CASSQGLFEKLFF.

The chain is built from TRBV11-1 and TRBJ2-1; maybe TRBD2 (5 bases). V was shortened by 5 bases and J by 1 base, with 12 bases between the two germline ends. Germline-derived CDR1 and CDR2 are SGHAT and FQDESV (reference sequence). The CDR3 runs to 15 residues. CDR3 protein: CASSLMGDSYNEQFF. CDR3 coding DNA: TGTGCCAGCAGCCTAATGGGAGATTCCTACAATGAGCAGTTCTTC.

The CDR3 DNA sequence: TGTGCCAGCAGCCAAGAGGGACTACATTACAATGAGCAGTTCTTC. This translates into CASSQEGLHYNEQFF. V gene TRBV4-2 combines with J gene TRBJ2-1; 7 bases match TRBD2. J lost 4 bases, V lost 0 bases, and 3 bases had no gene match. The germline gives CDR1 LGHNA, CDR2 YNFKEQ. The CDR3 covers 15 residues.

The chain has TRBV7-9 and TRBJ2-1; 11 nucleotides agree with TRBD2. Trimming removed 3 bases from V and 7 bases from J; junction bases left unmatched: 14. CDR1 is SEHNR, CDR2 FQNEAQ, per germline (reference sequence). The CDR3 runs 18 residues. This CDR3 reads CASSLGGGTSGSANEQFF. CDR3 coding DNA: TGTGCCAGCAGCTTGGGAGGGGGCACTAGCGGGAGTGCAAATGAGCAGTTCTTC.

The chain combines TRBV30 with TRBJ2-1; the D is unclear. Germline loops: CDR1 GTSNPN, CDR2 SVGIG (reference sequence). CDR3 size: 12 residues. V lost 1 base and J 6 bases, leaving 7 bases between the germline ends. The CDR3 protein is CAWSAGSNEQFF. The CDR3 DNA sequence: TGTGCCTGGAGTGCCGGTTCCAATGAGCAGTTCTTC.

The rearrangement links TRBV28 to TRBJ2-7, with 10 bases identical to TRBD1. With V trimmed by 2 bases and J by 3 bases, 4 bases remained unmatched. The germline V gene encodes CDR1 MDHEN and CDR2 SYDVKM. The CDR3 contains 15 residues. In DNA, the CDR3 is TGTGCCAGCAGTTTAGGCGGACAGGGGGGCTACGAGCAGTACTTC. Translated, it gives CASSLGGQGGYEQYF.

This chain links TRBV27 with TRBJ2-3, with D hard to call. This CDR3 is 12 amino acids long. Germline assignment: CDR1 MNHEY and CDR2 SMNVEV (reference sequence). V dropped 10 bases and J dropped 2 bases, with 10 bases sitting between them. The CDR3 sequence: CATRAPTDTQYF. Written as DNA, the CDR3 is TGTGCCACCCGCGCCCCCACAGATACGCAGTATTTT.

This clone appeared once. The chain links TRBV5-5 to TRBJ2-3; D might be TRBD2 (6 bases). The CDR3 consists of 17 residues. The germline CDR1 and CDR2 sequences are SGHKS and YYEKEE (reference sequence). The germline V and J ends were trimmed by 4 bases and 9 bases, with 27 bases remaining between them. The chain's CDR3 is CASSLGVVPGLVMTQYF. The DNA of the CDR3 is TGTGCCAGCAGCCTGGGGGTGGTTCCGGGACTGGTTATGACGCAGTATTTT.

This rearrangement joins TRBV5-1 to TRBJ2-7, with D possibly being TRBD2 (6 bases). Trimming stripped 7 bases from V and 1 base from J, with 9 bases between. The CDR3 has 12 residues. Germline CDR1 reads SGHRS; CDR2 reads YFSETQ. CDR3 sequence reads: CASAAGSYEQYF. The CDR3 DNA reads as TGCGCCAGCGCGGCGGGATCCTACGAGCAGTACTTC.

This chain connects TRBV13 to TRBJ1-2, with 10 bases lining up with TRBD1. CDR3 length equals 14 residues. V shed 4 bases, J shed 5 bases, and the junction held 4 bases outside the gene matches. Germline lookup yields CDR1 PRHDT and CDR2 FYEKMQ (reference sequence). The CDR3 sequence is CASSWDRGGYGYTF. The CDR3 DNA reads as TGTGCCAGCAGCTGGGACAGGGGTGGGTATGGCTACACCTTC.

V gene TRBV11-2 combines with J gene TRBJ2-5, with 8 bases aligning to TRBD2. V lost 1 base, J lost 2 bases, and 6 bases stayed unmatched. The CDR3 spans 16 residues. Germline V gene data show CDR1 as SGHAT and CDR2 as FQNNGV. The CDR3 reads CASSLGFSSGQETQYF. The CDR3 region has the DNA TGTGCCAGCAGCTTAGGGTTTTCTAGCGGGCAAGAGACCCAGTACTTC.

V gene TRBV5-1 combines with J gene TRBJ2-2; D remains unclear. This CDR3 is built from 14 residues. Germline V gene data show CDR1 as SGHRS and CDR2 as YFSETQ. Trimming cost V 0 bases and J 5 bases, with 8 bases left between them. The CDR3 DNA is TGCGCCAGCAGCTTGGCCTGGCAGACCGGGGAGCTGTTTTTT. Protein: CASSLAWQTGELFF.

This chain connects TRBV12-5 to TRBJ1-3; 12 nucleotides line up with TRBD1. This CDR3 is built from 19 residues. After removal of 2 bases from V and 1 base from J, the junction contained 9 bases not matched to a gene. Per germline, CDR1 LGHNT and CDR2 FRNRAP. The CDR3 here is CASGLRTGQGAQSGNTIYF. CDR3 coding DNA: TGTGCTAGTGGTTTGCGCACGGGACAGGGGGCACAATCTGGAAACACCATATATTTT.